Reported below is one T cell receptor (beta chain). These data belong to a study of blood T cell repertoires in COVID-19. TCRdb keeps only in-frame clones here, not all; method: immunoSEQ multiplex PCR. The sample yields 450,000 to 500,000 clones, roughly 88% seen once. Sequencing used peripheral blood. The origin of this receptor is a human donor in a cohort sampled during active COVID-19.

The CDR3 nucleotides are TGTGCCAGCAGCCAAGACAGGGGAGGTTCCTACGAGCAGTACTTC. Translated: CASSQDRGGSYEQYF. The chain combines TRBV5-4 with TRBJ2-7; 8 positions agree with TRBD1. The V and J ends lost 4 bases and 1 base, in that order; junction bases with no gene match: 7. The CDR3 spans 15 residues. Germline CDR1 is SGHNT and CDR2 is YYREEE (reference sequence).